Below, 4 T cell receptor beta chains from the same sample are listed, as sequenced in a study of beta chain features in type 1 diabetes. Their cognate antigens are unknown. The entirety of the isolated RNA underwent reverse transcription, so expressed TCRB transcripts were sequenced. The data were produced by immunoSEQ multiplex PCR, yet TCRdb's version contains in-frame clones alone and is incomplete. The table records about 150,000 clones, about a tenth of them present only once. Study-wide results and limits: People with Type 1 diabetes carried modestly yet significantly shorter TCRB CDR3s in all four CD4+ subsets.

The sequenced sample was central memory CD4+ T cells from blood. These receptors all stem from a man younger than 45 with type 1 diabetes.

The chain combines TRBV27 with TRBJ1-2; 7 bases line up with TRBD1. CDR1 MNHEY and CDR2 SMNVEV come from the germline V gene (reference sequence). V lost 6 bases, J lost 2 bases, and 6 bases stayed unmatched. The CDR3 contains 14 residues. CDR3 sequence reads: CASSLGQENYGYTF. CDR3 nucleotide sequence: TGTGCCAGCAGCCTCGGACAGGAGAACTATGGCTACACCTTC.

V usage is TRBV5-1 and J usage is TRBJ1-2; D not resolved. Germline V gene sequence: CDR1 SGHRS, CDR2 YFSETQ. The CDR3 runs to 11 residues. The V end lost 3 bases, the J end lost 4 bases, and 4 bases lay between the germline ends. CDR3 nucleotide sequence: TGCGCCAGCAGCTCCGGCTATGGCTACACCTTC. Translation: CASSSGYGYTF.

This clone was found a few times. The chain carries TRBV7-3 and TRBJ2-3; the D gene is possibly TRBD2 (5 bases). Germline V gene sequence: CDR1 SGHTA, CDR2 FQGTGA. There are 16 residues in the CDR3. The V end lost 2 bases, the J end lost 0 bases, and 12 bases lay between the germline ends. This CDR3 reads CASSLGGSGSTDTQYF. DNA of the CDR3: TGTGCCAGCAGCTTAGGCGGGTCGGGGAGCACAGATACGCAGTATTTT.

This clone came up a few times. The chain links TRBV6-1 to TRBJ1-5; the D gene is possibly TRBD1 (6 bases). The CDR3 runs 17 residues. CDR1 is MNHNS, CDR2 SASEGT, per germline. The V end lost 1 base, the J end lost 2 bases, and 15 bases lay between the germline ends. The CDR3 DNA reads as TGTGCCAGCAGTGAAGACTTGGGACACAGGGGCAATCAGCCCCAGCATTTT. The encoded protein is CASSEDLGHRGNQPQHF.